Given below is one TCR beta chain in context. Its antigen is not identified. The sample is drawn from a study of Ad26.COV2.S vaccination and SARS-CoV-2 variants. Study summary: Enrolled in COV1001, the donor was in the Ad26.COV2.S trial arm, which received the vaccine. Intramuscular Ad26.COV2.S doses were given once or twice, 56 days apart.

Repertoires were generated with immunoSEQ multiplex PCR, while TCRdb's copy carries only in-frame clones and drops some. The sample yields 350,000 to 450,000 clones, about 88% seen once. There are 16 residues in the CDR3. CDR1 SGHRS and CDR2 YFSETQ come from the germline V gene. Trimming removed 7 bases from V and 1 base from J; junction bases left unmatched: 9. General study findings and limits: Vaccine and placebo recipients had comparable breadth of non-spike TCRs.

The treatment was: around 19 received Ad26.COV2.S at low or high dose, single or two shots; 5 received placebo; per-sample allocation not given. Material that was analyzed had been drawn on day 63 after the first vaccine or placebo injection. Boston supplied an adult donor aged 18-55 years. This sequence joins TRBV5-1 and TRBJ2-2, with 8 nucleotides matching TRBD1. This sequence originates from a person aged 18 to 59 who received the Ad26.COV2.S COVID-19 vaccine or a placebo. Sequences were derived from peripheral blood, sampled in a trial of Ad26.COV2.S vaccine versus placebo. CDR3 coding DNA: TGCGCCAGCGCAGATCCCGGGACAGGGAACACCGGGGAGCTGTTTTTT. Its protein is CASADPGTGNTGELFF.